A selection of T cell receptor beta chains follows, all from one sample in a study of PD-1 blockade in classical Hodgkin lymphoma. Using immunoSEQ multiplex PCR, the repertoire was profiled, and TCRdb retains in-frame clones only, with some absent. The table has roughly 7,700 clones, more than 80% seen once. Sequences were derived from CD4+ T cells from blood, sampled at baseline. Receptors were obtained from a human donor with classical Hodgkin lymphoma. Each CDR3 is given with its conserved first and last residue. Fields, in order: V gene, clone size, J gene, D gene, CDR3 protein, CDR3 DNA. D genes are given only for firm matches. Only part of the rows carry a size: once, few, many, or a class if the clone is expanded.

v_gene: TRBV10-3
abundance: NA
j_gene: TRBJ2-1
d_gene: TRBD2
CDR3aa: CATLGGLAGDNEQFF
CDR3nt: TGTGCCACCTTGGGGGGACTAGCGGGAGACAATGAGCAGTTCTTC

v_gene: TRBV18
abundance: NA
j_gene: TRBJ1-4
d_gene: NA
CDR3aa: CASSPTRGGEKLFF
CDR3nt: TGTGCCAGCTCACCAACCAGGGGTGGTGAAAAACTGTTTTTT

v_gene: TRBV5-1
abundance: NA
j_gene: TRBJ2-5
d_gene: NA
CDR3aa: CASSLAVGYQETQYF
CDR3nt: TGCGCCAGCAGCTTGGCCGTTGGGTACCAAGAGACCCAGTACTTC

v_gene: TRBV5-1
abundance: NA
j_gene: TRBJ1-1
d_gene: NA
CDR3aa: CASSPQRGRTEAFF
CDR3nt: TGCGCCAGCAGCCCCCAAAGGGGACGGACTGAAGCTTTCTTT

v_gene: TRBV5-1
abundance: NA
j_gene: TRBJ2-2
d_gene: NA
CDR3aa: CASSSDTSNTGELFF
CDR3nt: TGCGCCAGCAGTTCAGACACCTCGAACACCGGGGAGCTGTTTTTT

v_gene: TRBV4-1
abundance: NA
j_gene: TRBJ2-7
d_gene: NA
CDR3aa: CASSQELTPPYEQYF
CDR3nt: TGCGCCAGCAGCCAGGAACTTACTCCCCCCTACGAGCAGTACTTC

v_gene: TRBV21-1
abundance: NA
j_gene: TRBJ2-7
d_gene: NA
CDR3aa: CASSNSRLGGSLMYEQYF
CDR3nt: TGTGCCAGCAGCAACAGTCGGCTAGGAGGGAGTTTAATGTACGAGCAGTACTTC

v_gene: TRBV5-8
abundance: once
j_gene: TRBJ2-3
d_gene: TRBD1
CDR3aa: CASTGTGVGDTQYF
CDR3nt: TGTGCCAGCACCGGGACAGGGGTTGGAGATACGCAGTATTTT

v_gene: TRBV9
abundance: NA
j_gene: TRBJ2-5
d_gene: TRBD1
CDR3aa: CASSDQTGGLETQYF
CDR3nt: TGTGCCAGCAGCGACCAGACAGGGGGGTTAGAGACCCAGTACTTC

v_gene: TRBV29-1
abundance: NA
j_gene: TRBJ1-2
d_gene: NA
CDR3aa: CSVPRGGSNNYGYTF
CDR3nt: TGCAGCGTTCCCCGGGGAGGCTCTAATAACTATGGCTACACCTTC

v_gene: TRBV5-1
abundance: NA
j_gene: TRBJ2-3
d_gene: TRBD2
CDR3aa: CASSWPVTGGSTDTQYF
CDR3nt: TGCGCCAGCAGCTGGCCAGTTACGGGGGGTAGCACAGATACGCAGTATTTT

v_gene: TRBV19
abundance: NA
j_gene: TRBJ2-5
d_gene: TRBD1
CDR3aa: CASSNRDRLRKTQYF
CDR3nt: TGTGCCAGTAGTAACCGGGACAGGTTGCGAAAGACCCAGTACTTC

v_gene: TRBV29-1
abundance: NA
j_gene: TRBJ2-7
d_gene: TRBD1
CDR3aa: CSVLRGTGYEQYF
CDR3nt: TGCAGCGTCCTCAGGGGGACCGGCTACGAGCAGTACTTC

v_gene: TRBV18
abundance: NA
j_gene: TRBJ1-2
d_gene: NA
CDR3aa: CASSPRQTVDGYTF
CDR3nt: TGTGCCAGCTCACCACGTCAGACAGTCGACGGCTACACCTTC

v_gene: TRBV5-1
abundance: NA
j_gene: TRBJ2-7
d_gene: NA
CDR3aa: CASSLVTAGSYEQYF
CDR3nt: TGCGCCAGCAGCTTGGTGACAGCTGGCTCCTACGAGCAGTACTTC

v_gene: TRBV6-1
abundance: NA
j_gene: TRBJ2-7
d_gene: NA
CDR3aa: CASSEAYEQYF
CDR3nt: TGTGCCAGCAGTGAAGCGTACGAGCAGTACTTC

v_gene: TRBV5-1
abundance: NA
j_gene: TRBJ2-2
d_gene: NA
CDR3aa: CASSLEGYTGELFF
CDR3nt: TGCGCCAGCAGCTTGGAAGGATACACCGGGGAGCTGTTTTTT

v_gene: TRBV7-7
abundance: NA
j_gene: TRBJ1-3
d_gene: NA
CDR3aa: CASSPDGFSGNTIYF
CDR3nt: TGTGCCAGCAGCCCAGACGGATTCTCTGGAAACACCATATATTTT

v_gene: TRBV6-5
abundance: once
j_gene: TRBJ2-5
d_gene: TRBD1
CDR3aa: CASSYPAGTGKETQYF
CDR3nt: TGTGCCAGCAGTTACCCTGCAGGGACAGGGAAAGAGACCCAGTACTTC

v_gene: TRBV9
abundance: once
j_gene: TRBJ2-5
d_gene: TRBD1
CDR3aa: CASSVGGQGGETQYF
CDR3nt: TGTGCCAGCAGCGTAGGGGGACAGGGAGGAGAGACCCAGTACTTC

v_gene: TRBV5-6
abundance: few
j_gene: TRBJ1-5
d_gene: NA
CDR3aa: CASSTFPGQYSNQPQHF
CDR3nt: TGTGCCAGCAGCACCTTCCCCGGACAGTATAGCAATCAGCCCCAGCATTTT

v_gene: TRBV10-3
abundance: NA
j_gene: TRBJ2-5
d_gene: NA
CDR3aa: CAISGGSRETQYF
CDR3nt: TGTGCCATCAGTGGGGGATCGAGGGAGACCCAGTACTTC

v_gene: TRBV5-1
abundance: NA
j_gene: TRBJ2-7
d_gene: NA
CDR3aa: CASSLGILSGRITYEQYF
CDR3nt: TGCGCCAGCAGCTTGGGAATCCTCAGCGGTAGGATCACCTACGAGCAGTACTTC

v_gene: TRBV28
abundance: NA
j_gene: TRBJ2-5
d_gene: NA
CDR3aa: CASSRGPETQYF
CDR3nt: TGTGCCAGCAGCCGTGGACCAGAGACCCAGTACTTC

v_gene: TRBV4-2
abundance: NA
j_gene: TRBJ2-3
d_gene: TRBD2
CDR3aa: CASSARLAGGTDTQYF
CDR3nt: TGTGCCAGCAGCGCAAGACTAGCGGGGGGCACAGATACGCAGTATTTT

v_gene: TRBV29-1
abundance: once
j_gene: TRBJ1-1
d_gene: NA
CDR3aa: CSVERTANTEAFF
CDR3nt: TGCAGCGTTGAGAGGACAGCGAACACTGAAGCTTTCTTT

v_gene: TRBV7-2
abundance: NA
j_gene: TRBJ1-2
d_gene: NA
CDR3aa: CASLPQGQAGPIYGYTF
CDR3nt: TGTGCCAGTCTACCTCAAGGGCAGGCCGGACCCATATATGGCTACACCTTC

v_gene: TRBV5-1
abundance: few
j_gene: TRBJ2-7
d_gene: NA
CDR3aa: CASSVDGRTYEQYF
CDR3nt: TGCGCCAGCAGCGTGGACGGTCGAACCTACGAGCAGTACTTC

v_gene: TRBV5-1
abundance: NA
j_gene: TRBJ2-1
d_gene: TRBD1
CDR3aa: CASSLSTGTGGSEQFF
CDR3nt: TGCGCCAGCAGCTTGTCCACCGGGACAGGGGGCAGTGAGCAGTTCTTC

v_gene: TRBV5-1
abundance: NA
j_gene: TRBJ2-7
d_gene: TRBD1
CDR3aa: CASHRGLSSYEQYF
CDR3nt: TGCGCCAGCCACAGGGGATTAAGCTCCTACGAGCAGTACTTC

v_gene: TRBV19
abundance: NA
j_gene: TRBJ1-5
d_gene: NA
CDR3aa: CASRPGLSNQPQHF
CDR3nt: TGTGCCAGTAGACCCGGTTTAAGCAATCAGCCCCAGCATTTT

v_gene: TRBV5-1
abundance: NA
j_gene: TRBJ2-1
d_gene: TRBD2
CDR3aa: CASSLAFGTSGGFYNEQFF
CDR3nt: TGCGCCAGCAGCTTGGCCTTTGGGACTAGCGGGGGGTTCTACAATGAGCAGTTCTTC

v_gene: TRBV5-5
abundance: NA
j_gene: TRBJ2-5
d_gene: NA
CDR3aa: CASTRWMETQYF
CDR3nt: TGTGCCAGCACCCGATGGATGGAGACCCAGTACTTC

v_gene: TRBV5-8
abundance: NA
j_gene: TRBJ1-2
d_gene: NA
CDR3aa: CASSLNERLYSNYGYTF
CDR3nt: TGTGCCAGCAGCTTGAATGAACGCCTGTATTCCAACTATGGCTACACCTTC

v_gene: TRBV5-1
abundance: NA
j_gene: TRBJ2-5
d_gene: NA
CDR3aa: CASSSLLQETQYF
CDR3nt: TGCGCCAGCAGCTCCTTACTTCAAGAGACCCAGTACTTC

v_gene: TRBV27
abundance: NA
j_gene: TRBJ2-4
d_gene: NA
CDR3aa: CASSYRDGKNIQYF
CDR3nt: TGTGCCAGCAGTTATCGGGACGGCAAAAACATTCAGTACTTC

v_gene: TRBV2
abundance: NA
j_gene: TRBJ2-3
d_gene: NA
CDR3aa: CASGSLSELDTQYF
CDR3nt: TGTGCCAGCGGATCACTTTCTGAACTTGATACGCAGTATTTT

v_gene: TRBV11-2
abundance: NA
j_gene: TRBJ2-1
d_gene: NA
CDR3aa: CASSLEPGAALHEQFF
CDR3nt: TGTGCCAGCAGCTTAGAACCGGGGGCAGCTTTACATGAGCAGTTCTTC

v_gene: TRBV5-5
abundance: NA
j_gene: TRBJ1-2
d_gene: NA
CDR3aa: CASSLVGAVNYGYTF
CDR3nt: TGTGCCAGCAGCTTGGTAGGGGCAGTTAACTATGGCTACACCTTC

v_gene: TRBV9
abundance: NA
j_gene: TRBJ2-7
d_gene: NA
CDR3aa: CASSVVASSYEQYF
CDR3nt: TGTGCCAGCAGCGTAGTTGCGAGCTCCTACGAGCAGTACTTC

v_gene: TRBV9
abundance: few
j_gene: TRBJ1-5
d_gene: TRBD1
CDR3aa: CASSVAGGGAGLGNQPQHF
CDR3nt: TGTGCCAGCAGCGTAGCGGGAGGGGGCGCGGGGCTTGGCAATCAGCCCCAGCATTTT

v_gene: TRBV7-6
abundance: NA
j_gene: TRBJ2-2
d_gene: TRBD1
CDR3aa: CASSLRTGDTGELFF
CDR3nt: TGTGCCAGCAGCTTACGGACAGGGGACACCGGGGAGCTGTTTTTT

v_gene: TRBV11-3
abundance: NA
j_gene: TRBJ2-1
d_gene: NA
CDR3aa: CASSLGRAQGQFF
CDR3nt: TGTGCCAGCAGCTTAGGCAGGGCCCAAGGGCAGTTCTTC

v_gene: TRBV29-1
abundance: NA
j_gene: TRBJ2-1
d_gene: TRBD1
CDR3aa: CSVDGQGAINEQFF
CDR3nt: TGCAGCGTTGACGGACAGGGGGCTATCAATGAGCAGTTCTTC

v_gene: TRBV30
abundance: once
j_gene: TRBJ2-2
d_gene: NA
CDR3aa: CAWSQGNAGELFF
CDR3nt: TGTGCCTGGAGTCAGGGGAACGCCGGGGAGCTGTTTTTT

v_gene: TRBV5-1
abundance: NA
j_gene: TRBJ1-3
d_gene: NA
CDR3aa: CASSFGGNTIYF
CDR3nt: TGCGCCAGCAGCTTTGGTGGAAACACCATATATTTT